Listed below are T cell receptor beta chains from one sample, sequenced in a study of response to subunit inactivated influenza vaccine. TCRdb passed the RT-PCR reads through MiXCR, listing each CDR3 protein once. The sample shows about 520,000 distinct CDR3 sequences, around 7.9% of them seen only once. The specimen comprised PBMCs from blood, sampled roughly 24 months after vaccination. These receptors were collected from a man between 45 and 75 years old who received an inactivated influenza vaccine. CDR3s leave out the opening cysteine and the closing phenylalanine or tryptophan. The order of the fields is J gene, V gene, CDR3 length, CDR3 protein.

j_gene: TRBJ2-2
v_gene: TRBV7-2
len: 13
CDR3aa: ASRGGTTNTGELF

j_gene: TRBJ1-2
v_gene: TRBV27
len: 11
CDR3aa: ASSLNGGSGYT

j_gene: TRBJ2-7
v_gene: TRBV10-3
len: 13
CDR3aa: AISDEGTGTYEQY

j_gene: TRBJ2-7
v_gene: TRBV20-1
len: 13
CDR3aa: SAQPGRTNSYEQY

j_gene: TRBJ2-4
v_gene: TRBV3-1
len: 14
CDR3aa: ASSPGLAGGRNIQY

j_gene: TRBJ1-1
v_gene: TRBV19
len: 12
CDR3aa: ASSETDRNTEAF

j_gene: TRBJ2-7
v_gene: TRBV5-1
len: 12
CDR3aa: ASSLEPPTYEQY

j_gene: TRBJ2-3
v_gene: TRBV20-1
len: 12
CDR3aa: SAREGRVADTQY

j_gene: TRBJ2-5
v_gene: TRBV11-1
len: 16
CDR3aa: ASSPGGRGRRWQETQY

j_gene: TRBJ2-7
v_gene: TRBV5-1
len: 14
CDR3aa: ASSLLAGLASYEQY

j_gene: TRBJ2-1
v_gene: TRBV7-9
len: 10
CDR3aa: ASRGGRDEQF

j_gene: TRBJ1-1
v_gene: TRBV20-1
len: 12
CDR3aa: SAREGSDGTEAF

j_gene: TRBJ2-6
v_gene: TRBV4-3
len: 17
CDR3aa: ASSQEIPGWGSGANVLT

j_gene: TRBJ2-7
v_gene: TRBV21-1
len: 13
CDR3aa: ASSSLSPGQSEQY

j_gene: TRBJ2-3
v_gene: TRBV4-3
len: 15
CDR3aa: ASSQEIGPFSTDTQY

j_gene: TRBJ2-5
v_gene: TRBV5-6
len: 13
CDR3aa: ASSSDRGTRETQY

j_gene: TRBJ2-1
v_gene: TRBV7-9
len: 13
CDR3aa: ASSLARDSHNEQF

j_gene: TRBJ2-5
v_gene: TRBV5-5
len: 11
CDR3aa: ASSPLGEETQY

j_gene: TRBJ2-3
v_gene: TRBV10-3
len: 16
CDR3aa: AITDPGLAGGSTDTQY

j_gene: TRBJ2-7
v_gene: TRBV25-1
len: 11
CDR3aa: ASSLPGSDEQY

j_gene: TRBJ2-3
v_gene: TRBV7-2
len: 13
CDR3aa: ASSLASGIADTQY

j_gene: TRBJ1-6
v_gene: TRBV3-1
len: 15
CDR3aa: ASSQDGVAGRYSPLH

j_gene: TRBJ2-2
v_gene: TRBV3-1
len: 12
CDR3aa: ASNGISNTGELF

j_gene: TRBJ1-1
v_gene: TRBV14
len: 12
CDR3aa: ASSQQTGSTEAF

j_gene: TRBJ1-2
v_gene: TRBV7-2
len: 14
CDR3aa: ASSLAVYGGAYGYT

j_gene: TRBJ1-1
v_gene: TRBV12-3/TRBV12-4
len: 11
CDR3aa: ASSNSGERKAF

j_gene: TRBJ1-1
v_gene: TRBV5-1
len: 15
CDR3aa: ASSLGQSRVGDTEAF

j_gene: TRBJ1-2
v_gene: TRBV12-3/TRBV12-4
len: 11
CDR3aa: ASSSGTEGGYT

j_gene: TRBJ1-1
v_gene: TRBV3-1
len: 13
CDR3aa: ASSQSRTAYTEAF

j_gene: TRBJ2-1
v_gene: TRBV5-1
len: 14
CDR3aa: ASSLNPLAANNEQF

j_gene: TRBJ2-2
v_gene: TRBV9
len: 12
CDR3aa: ASSGLSGPGELF

j_gene: TRBJ1-2
v_gene: TRBV4-3
len: 12
CDR3aa: ASSQDRGAPGYT

j_gene: TRBJ2-6
v_gene: TRBV4-2
len: 15
CDR3aa: ASSQGTGPVGANVLT

j_gene: TRBJ2-5
v_gene: TRBV20-1
len: 13
CDR3aa: SAPHHARVRETQY

j_gene: TRBJ2-4
v_gene: TRBV6-1
len: 13
CDR3aa: ASRQELRAKNIQY

j_gene: TRBJ1-6
v_gene: TRBV15
len: 12
CDR3aa: ATSRGTDNSPLH

j_gene: TRBJ2-3
v_gene: TRBV5-1
len: 11
CDR3aa: ASSFPSTDTQY

j_gene: TRBJ2-3
v_gene: TRBV6-1
len: 13
CDR3aa: ASSEAFTATDTQY

j_gene: TRBJ2-3
v_gene: TRBV4-1
len: 12
CDR3aa: ASSQADTTDTQY

j_gene: TRBJ2-2
v_gene: TRBV6-2/TRBV6-3
len: 13
CDR3aa: ASSRRTGSIGELF

j_gene: TRBJ1-2
v_gene: TRBV27
len: 10
CDR3aa: ASSPPGGGYT

j_gene: TRBJ2-5
v_gene: TRBV18
len: 12
CDR3aa: ASSPGAPRETQY

j_gene: TRBJ2-3
v_gene: TRBV29-1
len: 12
CDR3aa: SVDVGRGFDTQY

j_gene: TRBJ2-2
v_gene: TRBV24-1
len: 15
CDR3aa: ATSDATSGRDTGELF

j_gene: TRBJ2-1
v_gene: TRBV4-3
len: 11
CDR3aa: ASSQSGGSRQF

j_gene: TRBJ2-5
v_gene: TRBV29-1
len: 11
CDR3aa: SVESWDPLTQY

j_gene: TRBJ2-2
v_gene: TRBV19
len: 13
CDR3aa: ASSTTGGDTGELF

j_gene: TRBJ2-3
v_gene: TRBV29-1
len: 14
CDR3aa: SAAPGARISTDTQY

j_gene: TRBJ2-1
v_gene: TRBV6-1
len: 12
CDR3aa: ASSRLAGVGEQF

j_gene: TRBJ2-5
v_gene: TRBV5-1
len: 16
CDR3aa: ASSLGQLAGVGQETQY

j_gene: TRBJ1-4
v_gene: TRBV5-1
len: 11
CDR3aa: ASMTRPNEKLF